Sequencing of this T cell receptor beta chain was carried out in a study of graft-versus-host responses after intestinal transplantation. The table came from immunoSEQ multiplex PCR; TCRdb's copy has only in-frame clones and leaves some out. The sample includes tens of thousands of clones, 90% to 95% of them seen just once. As regards this clone: What it binds is not known.

V was shortened by 7 bases and J by 5 bases, with 12 bases between the two germline ends. The V gene's germline CDR1 is SEHNR and CDR2 FQNEAQ (reference sequence). This CDR3 is built from 13 residues. The starting material was unstimulated CD8+ T cells sorted from spleen or lymph node cells, obtained before intestinal transplant. This chain joins TRBV7-9 and TRBJ2-1; D might be TRBD2 (5 bases). This clonotype originated in a human donor who received an intestinal transplant. This chain's CDR3 is CASNKDLHNEQFF. CDR3 nucleotide sequence: TGTGCCAGCAATAAGGACTTACACAATGAGCAGTTCTTC.